Reported below is one T cell receptor (beta chain). As yet, its antigen is unknown. V lost 6 bases and J lost 7; bases outside the gene matches: 7. The CDR3 contains 15 residues. CDR1 SEHNR and CDR2 FQNEAQ come from the germline V gene (reference sequence). The PCR made use of 60 Vbeta and 13 Jbeta primers. The protocol was immunoSEQ multiplex PCR, while the TCRdb copy is restricted to in-frame clones and leaves out a portion. The sample shows 140,000 or so clones, about 75% of them seen only once. The data stem from a study of cytomegalovirus exposure and HLA in healthy donors. The study, taken as a whole, reports: Earlier findings revealed that most TCR beta V segments proved productive either about 87% or about 30% of the time.

Sequencing was done on a sample of PBMCs. The receptor was isolated from a woman in her 30s in good health and CMV-seronegative. The V call is TRBV7-9, the J call TRBJ2-1; 12 bases fit TRBD2. CDR3 sequence (DNA): TGTGCCAGCAGTTATGGACTAGCGGGATCGAATGAGCAGTTCTTC. It yields the protein CASSYGLAGSNEQFF. Full variable domain (missing parts from reference TRBV7-9 and TRBJ2-1): DTGVSQNPRHKITKRGQNVTFRCDPISEHNRLYWYRQTLGQGPEFLTYFQNEAQLEKSRLLSDRFSAERPKGSFSTLEIQRTEQGDSAMYLCASSYGLAGSNEQFFGPGTRLTVL.